This TCR beta chain is from a study of tissue T cells after allogeneic stem cell transplantation. Germline lookup yields CDR1 NNHDY and CDR2 SYVADS. The ends were cut back, 0 bases at V and 5 bases at J, with 3 bases in the middle. The CDR3 length is 13 residues. For this clone: Genes and germline are mouse. The sequence runs out 1 residue before the end of the CDR3; the remainder is reconstructed from the germline J gene.

TCRdb keeps only in-frame clones here, not all; method: immunoSEQ multiplex PCR. The table lists more than 40,000 clones, 65% to 85% of them singletons. Sequencing was carried out using sorted cells pooled from one or two spleens. This TCR was recovered from a pool of C57BL/6 mice in good health. The V gene is TRBV13-3, the J gene TRBJ1-6; D is undetermined. TRBJ1-6 is classed as an ORF, of uncertain function. The part of the CDR3 DNA that was read is TGTGCCAGCAGTGATGAAAATAATTCGCCCCTCTAC. Translation gives CASSDENNSPLY. From start to end, the CDR3 is CASSDENNSPLYF.